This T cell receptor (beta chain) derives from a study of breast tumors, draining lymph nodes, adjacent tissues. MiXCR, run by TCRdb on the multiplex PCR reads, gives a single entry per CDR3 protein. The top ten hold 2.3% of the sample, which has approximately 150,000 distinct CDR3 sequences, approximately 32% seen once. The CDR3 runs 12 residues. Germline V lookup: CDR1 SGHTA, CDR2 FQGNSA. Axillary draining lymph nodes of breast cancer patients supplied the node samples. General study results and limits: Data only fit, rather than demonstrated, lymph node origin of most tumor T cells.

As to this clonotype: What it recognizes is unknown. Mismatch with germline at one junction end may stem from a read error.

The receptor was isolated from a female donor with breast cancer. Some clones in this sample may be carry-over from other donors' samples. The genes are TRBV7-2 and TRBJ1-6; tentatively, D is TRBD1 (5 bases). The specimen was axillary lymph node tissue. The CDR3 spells CASSITGSPLNF. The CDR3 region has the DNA TGTGCCAGCAGTATAACAGGTTCACCTCTCAACTTT.